This is a list of T cell receptor beta chains from one sample in a study of shared clonotypes between healthy human individuals. This table comes from immunoSEQ multiplex PCR, and its TCRdb copy is limited to in-frame clones, with some not included. The sample contains about 1.1 million clones, roughly 74% of which appear only once. The sample taken for sequencing was memory CD4+ T cells from PBMCs. The receptors derive from a man aged 18-30 years in good health. Some clones in this sample may be carry-over from other donors' samples. CDR3s include the opening cysteine and the closing phenylalanine or tryptophan. A D gene is named only where the DNA matches it firmly. Part of the rows lack a size; the others show once, few, many or a class for expanded clones.

D gene: -
V gene: TRBV6-1
clone size: -
J gene: TRBJ1-4
CDR3 protein: CASSYVVKLFF
CDR3 DNA: TGTGCCAGCAGTTACGTGGTGAAACTGTTTTTT

D gene: TRBD1
V gene: TRBV27
clone size: -
J gene: TRBJ2-6
CDR3 protein: CASSGRTGGGANVLTF
CDR3 DNA: TGTGCCAGCAGTGGAAGGACAGGGGGTGGGGCCAACGTCCTGACTTTC

D gene: -
V gene: TRBV28
clone size: -
J gene: TRBJ1-5
CDR3 protein: CASSPFLNQPQHF
CDR3 DNA: TGTGCCAGCAGCCCTTTTTTGAATCAGCCCCAGCATTTT

D gene: TRBD1
V gene: TRBV11-2
clone size: -
J gene: TRBJ1-1
CDR3 protein: CASSRPGTVNTEAFF
CDR3 DNA: TGTGCCAGCAGCCGTCCCGGGACAGTGAACACTGAAGCTTTCTTT

D gene: -
V gene: TRBV10-3
clone size: -
J gene: TRBJ1-2
CDR3 protein: CAIRGSGAGAGGGYTF
CDR3 DNA: TGTGCCATCAGGGGCTCCGGGGCAGGGGCCGGTGGCGGCTACACCTTC

D gene: -
V gene: TRBV5-1
clone size: -
J gene: TRBJ2-5
CDR3 protein: CASSLKQETQYF
CDR3 DNA: TGCGCCAGCAGCTTAAAACAAGAGACCCAGTACTTC

D gene: TRBD2
V gene: TRBV2
clone size: -
J gene: TRBJ2-3
CDR3 protein: CASSEGLGTDTQYF
CDR3 DNA: TGTGCCAGCAGTGAGGGACTAGGCACAGATACGCAGTATTTT

D gene: -
V gene: TRBV7-9
clone size: few
J gene: TRBJ2-4
CDR3 protein: CATQQDLNIQYF
CDR3 DNA: TGTGCCACGCAACAGGACCTAAACATTCAGTACTTC

D gene: -
V gene: TRBV5-1
clone size: -
J gene: TRBJ2-1
CDR3 protein: CASSAAQFLNEQFF
CDR3 DNA: TGCGCCAGCAGCGCCGCCCAGTTCCTTAATGAGCAGTTCTTC

D gene: TRBD1
V gene: TRBV27
clone size: -
J gene: TRBJ1-1
CDR3 protein: CASSLNRGTEAFF
CDR3 DNA: TGTGCCAGCAGTCTAAACAGGGGGACTGAAGCTTTCTTT

D gene: -
V gene: TRBV11-1
clone size: few
J gene: TRBJ1-2
CDR3 protein: CASSDGGGSYGYTF
CDR3 DNA: TGTGCCAGCAGCGATGGCGGGGGTAGCTATGGCTACACCTTC

D gene: TRBD1
V gene: TRBV18
clone size: -
J gene: TRBJ2-5
CDR3 protein: CASSRTGGQETQYF
CDR3 DNA: TGTGCCAGCTCTAGGACAGGGGGTCAAGAGACCCAGTACTTC

D gene: TRBD2
V gene: TRBV5-6
clone size: -
J gene: TRBJ2-7
CDR3 protein: CASSLGASGRGYEQYF
CDR3 DNA: TGTGCCAGCAGCTTGGGAGCTAGCGGGAGGGGGTACGAGCAGTACTTC

D gene: -
V gene: TRBV20-1
clone size: -
J gene: TRBJ2-3
CDR3 protein: CSAMSTDTQYF
CDR3 DNA: TGCAGTGCTATGTCCACAGATACGCAGTATTTT

D gene: -
V gene: TRBV6-1
clone size: -
J gene: TRBJ1-2
CDR3 protein: CASRYSSGGYTF
CDR3 DNA: TGTGCCAGCCGCTACAGTTCGGGAGGCTACACCTTC

D gene: TRBD2
V gene: TRBV27
clone size: -
J gene: TRBJ2-3
CDR3 protein: CASRKPGLAGARTQYF
CDR3 DNA: TGTGCCAGCAGGAAACCCGGACTAGCGGGAGCACGTACGCAGTATTTT

D gene: -
V gene: TRBV7-6
clone size: few
J gene: TRBJ2-1
CDR3 protein: CASSLAGLYEQFF
CDR3 DNA: TGTGCCAGCAGCTTAGCCGGGTTATATGAGCAGTTCTTC

D gene: -
V gene: TRBV7-2
clone size: -
J gene: TRBJ1-4
CDR3 protein: CASSLVRESEKLFF
CDR3 DNA: TGTGCCAGCAGCTTAGTCAGGGAGTCTGAAAAACTGTTTTTT

D gene: TRBD2
V gene: TRBV12-5
clone size: -
J gene: TRBJ2-1
CDR3 protein: CASGLSGGHNEQFF
CDR3 DNA: TGTGCTAGTGGTTTGTCGGGAGGTCACAATGAGCAGTTCTTC

D gene: -
V gene: TRBV27
clone size: -
J gene: TRBJ2-5
CDR3 protein: CASSFDRRQQETQYF
CDR3 DNA: TGTGCCAGCAGTTTTGACCGTCGGCAGCAAGAGACCCAGTACTTC